The 30 T cell receptor beta chains listed next were all sequenced from one sample in a study of T cell responses to AZD1222 COVID-19 vaccine. Sequencing was performed with immunoSEQ multiplex PCR; in TCRdb, only in-frame clones are kept and a portion is missing. There are about 120,000 clones in the sample; around 92% occur only once, and 14% to 15% lies in the top ten. Material: peripheral blood, obtained on day 0 of AZD1222 vaccination. These receptors originate from an adult in good health.

The chain joins TRBV7-2 to TRBJ2-5; D not resolved. V lost 7 bases to trimming and J lost 3 bases, with 9 bases between them. The CDR3 is 12 residues long. Germline V gene lookup returns CDR1 SGHTA and CDR2 FQGNSA. CDR3 DNA: TGTGCCAGCAAAGGGCCCGAAGAGACCCAGTACTTC. Translated: CASKGPEETQYF.

The chain joins TRBV27 to TRBJ1-1; D is unclear. Germline V CDR1 and CDR2: MNHEY, SMNVEV (reference sequence). There are 16 residues in the CDR3. Deletions cut 7 bases from V and 0 bases from J, with 18 bases between. CDR3 DNA: TGTGCCAGCACCCACTCCAGACAAGCCTTGAACACTGAAGCTTTCTTT. Translation: CASTHSRQALNTEAFF.

The table lists this clone with a count of one. The rearrangement joins TRBV4-1 to TRBJ2-5; D is possibly TRBD2 (5 bases). CDR3 length equals 15 residues. Germline assignment: CDR1 MGHRA and CDR2 YSYEKL. V lost 3 bases to trimming and J lost 2 bases, with 13 bases between them. The CDR3, as DNA: TGCGCCAGCAGCCATTTCCTAGCCGTACAAGAGACCCAGTACTTC. As protein: CASSHFLAVQETQYF.

The chain combines TRBV27 with TRBJ2-7; tentatively, D is TRBD1 (5 bases). V was cut by 0 bases and J by 4 bases, with 13 bases left in between. Per the germline V gene, CDR1 is MNHEY and CDR2 is SMNVEV (reference sequence). The CDR3 is 15 residues long. The DNA of the CDR3 is TGTGCCAGCAGTTTATCGGTCGGACAAACTTACGAGCAGTACTTC. This codes for CASSLSVGQTYEQYF.

Concerning this clone itself: This CDR3 is also generated by other DNA sequences in the sample. The chain recombines TRBV6-5 with TRBJ1-1; D call uncertain. The CDR3 is made up of 14 amino acids. Germline CDR1 is MNHEY and CDR2 is SVGAGI. V gave up 2 bases and J gave up 1 base, with 8 bases separating them. CDR3 bases: TGTGCCAGCAGTTACCGGCCGGGGAACACTGAAGCTTTCTTT. This encodes CASSYRPGNTEAFF.

This chain uses TRBV7-9 with TRBJ1-1; 7 bases match TRBD1. CDR1 and CDR2 (germline): SEHNR, FQNEAQ (reference sequence). Trimming cost V 3 bases and J 1 base; bases outside gene matches: 5. This CDR3 is 15 amino acids long. As DNA, the CDR3 is TGTGCCAGCAGCTTCACCGGGACAGAGAACACTGAAGCTTTCTTT. Translating gives CASSFTGTENTEAFF.

The CDR3 coding sequence is TGTGCCAGCAGTTACTCTCCTAGCGGGTACGAGCAGTACTTC. Its protein is CASSYSPSGYEQYF. The chain carries TRBV6-2 or TRBV6-3 and TRBJ2-7, with 8 bases lining up with TRBD2. With V trimmed by 0 bases and J by 4 bases, 2 bases remained unmatched. The CDR3 sequence is 14 residues long. The germline CDR1 and CDR2 sequences are MNHEY and SVGEGT.

This clone came up once. The chain joins TRBV2 to TRBJ1-1; D unresolved. In germline, CDR1 is SNHLY, CDR2 FYNNEI. The V and J ends lost 3 bases and 11 bases respectively, with 10 bases between them. The length of the CDR3 is 11 residues. CDR3 coding DNA: TGTGCCAGCAGTGACCAACCCCCGGCTTTCTTT. This encodes CASSDQPPAFF.

The genes are TRBV5-5 and TRBJ2-1; 8 bases line up with TRBD2. After removal of 0 bases from V and 9 bases from J, the junction contained 23 bases not matched to a gene. The V gene's germline CDR1 is SGHKS and CDR2 YYEKEE (reference sequence). This CDR3 has 20 amino acids. CDR3: CASSLATTREDLAGRTEQFF. CDR3 DNA: TGTGCCAGCAGCTTGGCCACTACGCGGGAGGACCTTGCGGGCCGAACTGAGCAGTTCTTC.

The chain combines TRBV25-1 with TRBJ1-6; TRBD1 aligns across 7 bases. CDR3 length: 13 amino acids. Germline V gene sequence: CDR1 MGHDK, CDR2 SYGVNS. V shed 7 bases and J 7 bases; nucleotides not matched to a gene: 4. In DNA form, the CDR3 reads TGTGCCAGCAAAGGACAGGAAAATTCACCCCTCCACTTT. This gives the protein CASKGQENSPLHF.

The chain has TRBV28 and TRBJ1-5, with TRBD1 matching 7 bases. Germline trimming cut 2 bases from V and 5 bases from J; bases unmatched to any gene: 12. The CDR3 has 17 residues. CDR1 MDHEN and CDR2 SYDVKM come from the germline V gene. CDR3 protein: CASSLGQDRPLDQPQHF. The CDR3 bases are TGTGCCAGCAGTTTAGGGCAGGACAGGCCCCTGGATCAGCCCCAGCATTTT. Full variable domain (remainder filled in from reference TRBV28 and TRBJ1-5): DVKVTQSSRYLVKRTGEKVFLECVQDMDHENMFWYRQDPGLGLRLIYFSYDVKMKEKGDIPEGYSVSREKKERFSLILESASTNQTSMYLCASSLGQDRPLDQPQHFGDGTRLSIL.

The CDR3 region has the DNA TGTGCCAGCACCCAGACGTCAGTGAACACCATATATTTT. This gives the protein CASTQTSVNTIYF. The rearrangement links TRBV7-9 to TRBJ1-3; the D is unclear. The CDR3 length is 13 residues. Germline values: CDR1 SEHNR, CDR2 FQNEAQ (reference sequence). V shed 7 bases and J shed 7 bases, with 14 bases lying between them.

The chain couples TRBV7-2 to TRBJ2-5; 16 bases match TRBD2. CDR3 size: 18 residues. The germline gives CDR1 SGHTA, CDR2 FQGNSA. V was clipped by 3 bases and J by 4 bases; unmatched bases: 8. The CDR3 nucleotides are TGTGCCAGCAGCTTGGGGACTAGCGGGAGGGCCAGGGGAGAGACCCAGTACTTC. This sequence encodes CASSLGTSGRARGETQYF.

The chain has TRBV6-4 and TRBJ1-2; 9 nucleotides agree with TRBD1. The length of the CDR3 is 15 residues. The V and J ends lost 6 bases and 2 bases, in that order; junction bases with no gene match: 7. Germline CDR1 is MRHNA and CDR2 is SNTAGT. CDR3 residues: CASRPGTGQNYGYTF. The CDR3 nucleotides are TGTGCCAGCAGACCCGGGACAGGGCAGAACTATGGCTACACCTTC.

DNA of the CDR3: TGTGCCAGCAGCCAAGGTGCTGAAGCTTTCTTT. Its translation is CASSQGAEAFF. V usage is TRBV3-1 (or the pseudogene TRBV3-2) and J usage is TRBJ1-1, with D unresolved. Between the trimmed V and J ends, which lost 1 base and 6 bases, there was a span of 3 bases. The CDR3 totals 11 residues. CDR1 and CDR2 from the germline V gene are LGHDT and YNNKEL (reference sequence).

The V gene is TRBV6-2 or TRBV6-3, the J gene TRBJ1-1, with 9 bases fitting TRBD1. CDR1 is MNHEY, CDR2 SVGEGT, per germline. This CDR3 is 13 amino acids long. J was trimmed by 6 bases and V by 6 bases; bases with no gene match: 5. CDR3 in DNA: TGTGCCAGCAGACCTACAGGGGGCCCTGAAGCTTTCTTT. Translating gives CASRPTGGPEAFF.

The chain has TRBV7-8 and TRBJ2-7; the match to TRBD1 covers 7 bases. This CDR3 spans 14 amino acids. The germline V gene encodes CDR1 SGHVS and CDR2 FQNEAQ. The ends lost 5 bases at V and 3 bases at J; junction bases unmatched: 7. The CDR3 protein is CASSAGTAFYEQYF. The CDR3 nucleotides read TGTGCCAGCAGCGCCGGGACAGCCTTCTACGAGCAGTACTTC.

The chain carries TRBV4-3 and TRBJ1-1; unclear D gene. The CDR3 has 15 residues. Per germline, CDR1 LGHNA and CDR2 YSLEER. The V end was cut by 0 bases, the J end by 1 base, with 9 bases between. CDR3: CASSQDVVPNTEAFF. The CDR3 bases are TGCGCCAGCAGCCAAGATGTTGTACCGAACACTGAAGCTTTCTTT.

CDR3 DNA: TGTGCCAGCAGCTTGGTCTGGGGCGGTAGCACAGATACGCAGTATTTT. As protein: CASSLVWGGSTDTQYF. The chain employs TRBV5-4 and TRBJ2-3; a possible D gene is TRBD1 (5 bases). This CDR3 has 16 amino acids. Germline CDR1 SGHNT, CDR2 YYREEE (reference sequence). The ends were cut back, 0 bases at V and 0 bases at J, with 11 bases in the middle.

The DNA for the CDR3 is TGCAGCGTTGTCATTGGGGGGGGATCCAACGAGCAGTACTTC. Translated, it gives CSVVIGGGSNEQYF. The genes are TRBV29-1 and TRBJ2-7, with 7 positions matching TRBD2. The trim removed 4 bases at V and 5 bases at J, leaving 11 bases unmatched. Germline CDR1 and CDR2: SQVTM and ANQGSEA. The CDR3 runs to 14 residues.

The chain combines TRBV6-6 with TRBJ1-5; no clear D. Germline CDR1 and CDR2: MNHNY and SVGAGI (reference sequence). The CDR3 runs to 12 residues. The CDR3 region is CAVAGYNQPQHF. DNA for the CDR3: TGTGCTGTTGCCGGGTACAATCAGCCCCAGCATTTT.

The chain recombines TRBV10-2 with TRBJ2-3; TRBD2 aligns across 8 bases. Per the germline V gene, CDR1 is WSHSY and CDR2 is SAAADI. V lost 5 bases and J lost 3; bases outside the gene matches: 13. This CDR3 spans 17 amino acids. This CDR3 reads CASSQRAGGRSTDTQYF. The CDR3, as DNA: TGCGCCAGCAGTCAAAGGGCGGGAGGCCGTAGTACAGATACGCAGTATTTT.

The chain joins TRBV28 to TRBJ1-6, with 9 bases lining up with TRBD1. Unmatched junction bases numbered 8, after V lost 4 bases and J lost 10 bases. The CDR3 contains 15 residues. CDR1 and CDR2 (germline): MDHEN, SYDVKM. The CDR3 bases are TGTGCCAGCAGTTCCGCCGGGACAGGGATGTCACCCCTCCACTTT. Residues: CASSSAGTGMSPLHF.

The rearrangement joins TRBV27 to TRBJ2-7, with a tentative D call TRBD1 (6 bases). The CDR3 totals 16 residues. The V gene lost 2 bases and the J gene lost 0 bases, with 14 bases spanning the gap. Germline assignment: CDR1 MNHEY and CDR2 SMNVEV (reference sequence). The CDR3: CASSLGGVVSSYEQYF. As DNA, the CDR3 is TGTGCCAGCAGTTTAGGGGGCGTTGTGAGCTCCTACGAGCAGTACTTC.

V is TRBV4-3 and J is TRBJ2-1; 7 bases fit TRBD1. This CDR3 is 15 amino acids long. Germline-derived CDR1 and CDR2 are LGHNA and YSLEER. V gave up 4 bases and J gave up 4 bases; unmatched junction bases: 7. The CDR3 DNA follows: TGCGCCAGCAGCCCTGACAGGGCCACATACAATGAGCAGTTCTTC. Protein product: CASSPDRATYNEQFF.

This clone appeared a single time. This chain links TRBV12-3 or TRBV12-4 with TRBJ2-5, with unresolved D. V gave up 2 bases and J gave up 5 bases, with 6 bases separating them. The CDR3 loop spans 12 amino acids. The CDR3 bases are TGTGCCAGCAGTTTACGCGCGGAGACCCAGTACTTC. Protein: CASSLRAETQYF.

The chain uses TRBV29-1 and TRBJ2-3; the D call may be TRBD1 or TRBD2 (6 bases each). With 7 bases removed from V and 2 bases from J, the gap between germline ends came to 13 bases. Germline values: CDR1 SQVTM, CDR2 ANQGSEA. This CDR3 has 13 residues. CDR3 coding DNA: TGCAGCGCATCGGGGGACACCACAGATACGCAGTATTTT. It encodes CSASGDTTDTQYF.

V and J are TRBV11-2 and TRBJ1-2; no clear D gene. The CDR3 totals 13 residues. Germline CDR1 and CDR2: SGHAT and FQNNGV. V lost 3 bases, J lost 4 bases, and 9 bases lay in between. This CDR3 reads CASSFEGSYGYTF. The CDR3 DNA reads TGTGCCAGCAGCTTTGAAGGGAGCTATGGCTACACCTTC.

This clone was seen only once. V and J are TRBV19 and TRBJ2-7; D is unclear. Deletions cut 5 bases from V and 9 bases from J, with 20 bases between. This CDR3 spans 14 amino acids. Germline-derived CDR1 and CDR2 are LNHDA and SQIVND (reference sequence). The chain's CDR3 is CASSASGGSTRQYF. DNA for the CDR3: TGTGCCAGTAGTGCCTCCGGTGGATCTACGAGGCAGTACTTC.

This rearrangement joins TRBV19 to TRBJ1-5; D perhaps matches TRBD1 (5 bases). CDR3 length: 14 amino acids. In germline, CDR1 is LNHDA, CDR2 SQIVND (reference sequence). V lost 7 bases, J lost 2 bases, and 12 bases lay in between. DNA of the CDR3: TGTGCCAGTACCCCGGGGGGTGGCAATCAGCCCCAGCATTTT. Amino acids: CASTPGGGNQPQHF.